These 7 T cell receptor beta chains were all obtained from the same sample, sequenced in a study of Ad26.COV2.S vaccination and SARS-CoV-2 variants. Sequencing was performed with immunoSEQ multiplex PCR; in TCRdb, only in-frame clones are kept and a portion is missing. The table has around 340,000 clones, less than 90% seen once. Specified treatment: about 20 received Ad26.COV2.S at low or high dose, single or two shots; about 5 received placebo; per-sample allocation not given. Sampling took place 63 days after the first vaccine or placebo injection. Sequenced here: peripheral blood, sampled in a trial of Ad26.COV2.S vaccine versus placebo. Receptor source: a person aged 18-65 years who received the Ad26.COV2.S COVID-19 vaccine or a placebo.

This chain uses TRBV6-1 with TRBJ2-2, with no clear D. Trimming stripped 2 bases from V and 4 bases from J, with 2 bases between. This CDR3 comprises 12 residues. Looked up from germline, CDR1 is MNHNS and CDR2 is SASEGT. CDR3 amino acids: CASSERTGELFF. Written as DNA, the CDR3 is TGTGCCAGCAGTGAACGCACCGGGGAGCTGTTTTTT.

The chain links TRBV4-1 to TRBJ1-6; tentatively, D is TRBD1 (5 bases). Germline-derived CDR1 and CDR2 are MGHRA and YSYEKL. This CDR3 contains 15 residues. Between the trimmed V and J ends, which lost 0 bases and 9 bases, there was a span of 12 bases. The CDR3 DNA reads as TGCGCCAGCAGCCAAGAGGGGCCGATCGGTTCACCCCTCCACTTT. Amino acids: CASSQEGPIGSPLHF.

The chain recombines TRBV19 with TRBJ1-5, with D tentatively TRBD1 (5 bases). The V gene's germline CDR1 is LNHDA and CDR2 SQIVND (reference sequence). This CDR3 contains 15 residues. Trimming left V 10 bases short and J 2 bases short, with 18 bases between. The CDR3 DNA reads as TGTGCCACCACGCTCGGGGGATATGGCAATCAGCCCCAGCATTTT. It encodes CATTLGGYGNQPQHF.

The chain couples TRBV30 to TRBJ1-1, with D perhaps TRBD1 (6 bases). This CDR3 has 13 residues. Trimming stripped 2 bases from V and 1 base from J, with 8 bases between. In germline, CDR1 is GTSNPN, CDR2 SVGIG (reference sequence). DNA for the CDR3: TGTGCCTGGAGTCTGGGACAGAACACTGAAGCTTTCTTT. It encodes CAWSLGQNTEAFF.

The chain has TRBV6-1 and TRBJ2-7; 8 bases agree with TRBD1. Germline CDR1 and CDR2: MNHNS and SASEGT. V dropped 0 bases and J dropped 6; count of bases not matched to a gene: 4. CDR3 length: 14 residues. CDR3 coding DNA: TGTGCCAGCAGTGAAGCCAGGACAGGGTTCGAGCAGTACTTC. Its translation: CASSEARTGFEQYF.

The chain employs TRBV18 and TRBJ2-7; TRBD1 is a possible D gene (6 bases). Germline V lookup: CDR1 KGHSH, CDR2 LQKENI. The CDR3 totals 13 residues. V shed 5 bases and J shed 4 bases, with 12 bases lying between them. The CDR3 bases are TGTGCCAGCTCAAAAGGGGGTATATACGAGCAGTACTTC. Amino acid sequence: CASSKGGIYEQYF. Variable domain in full (rest from reference TRBV18 and TRBJ2-7): NAGVMQNPRHLVRRRGQEARLRCSPMKGHSHVYWYRQLPEEGLKFMVYLQKENIIDESGMPKERFSAEFPKEGPSILRIQQVVRGDSAAYFCASSKGGIYEQYFGPGTRLTVT.

The chain links TRBV2 to TRBJ2-2; 9 bases align to TRBD2. V lost 7 bases and J lost 4; bases outside the gene matches: 4. The CDR3 covers 14 residues. CDR1 and CDR2 (germline): SNHLY, FYNNEI. CDR3 protein: CASNPAGGTGELFF. CDR3 nucleotides: TGTGCCAGCAATCCAGCGGGAGGCACCGGGGAGCTGTTTTTT.